This T cell receptor (beta chain) was captured by sequencing in a study of T cell responses to AZD1222 COVID-19 vaccine. General observations from the study: Clonal diversity was possibly underestimated, and the donors were mostly white British, with more females. Baseline testing showed seropositivity in only 5 or 6 AZD1222 recipients. Among spike-specific TCRs, nearly half reportedly target unmutated variant regions.

Repertoires were generated with immunoSEQ multiplex PCR, while TCRdb's copy carries only in-frame clones and drops some. Of 90,000 to 150,000 clones listed, roughly 86% are singletons. Second-dose recipients at about 4 or about 12 weeks were treated as one pooled group. As concerns this clone: The antigen is undetermined.

The V gene's germline CDR1 is SGHTA and CDR2 FQGTGA. This CDR3 comprises 13 residues. Deletions cut 1 base from V and 4 bases from J, with 7 bases between. The chain joins TRBV7-3 to TRBJ1-1; no clear D gene. The source is an adult who received the AZD1222 COVID-19 vaccine. This material consisted of peripheral blood, taken 28 days after the second AZD1222 dose. Here the CDR3 reads CASSLNAITEAFF. The DNA of the CDR3 is TGTGCCAGCAGCTTAAATGCCATCACTGAAGCTTTCTTT.